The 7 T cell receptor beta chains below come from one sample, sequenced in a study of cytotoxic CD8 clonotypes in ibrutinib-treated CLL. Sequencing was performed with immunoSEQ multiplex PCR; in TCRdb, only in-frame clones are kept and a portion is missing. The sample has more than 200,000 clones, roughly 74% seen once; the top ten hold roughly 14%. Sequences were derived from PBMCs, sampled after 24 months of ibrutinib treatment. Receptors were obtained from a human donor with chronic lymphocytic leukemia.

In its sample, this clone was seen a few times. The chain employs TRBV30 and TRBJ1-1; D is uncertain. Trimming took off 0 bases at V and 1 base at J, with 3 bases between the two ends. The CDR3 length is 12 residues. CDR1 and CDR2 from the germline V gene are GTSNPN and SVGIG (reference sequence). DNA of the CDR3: TGTGCCTGGAGTGTAGGGAACACTGAAGCTTTCTTT. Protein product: CAWSVGNTEAFF.

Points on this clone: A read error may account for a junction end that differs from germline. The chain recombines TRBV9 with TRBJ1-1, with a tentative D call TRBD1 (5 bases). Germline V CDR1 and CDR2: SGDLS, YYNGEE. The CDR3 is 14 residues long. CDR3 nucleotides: TGTGTCAGCAGCTACGACAGTGTAAACACTGAAGCTTTCTTT. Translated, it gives CVSSYDSVNTEAFF.

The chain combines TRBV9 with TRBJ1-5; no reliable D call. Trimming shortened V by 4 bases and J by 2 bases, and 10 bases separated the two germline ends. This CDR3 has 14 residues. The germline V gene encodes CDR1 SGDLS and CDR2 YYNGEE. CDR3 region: CASSLEMGNQPQHF. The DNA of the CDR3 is TGTGCCAGCAGCCTAGAGATGGGCAATCAGCCCCAGCATTTT.

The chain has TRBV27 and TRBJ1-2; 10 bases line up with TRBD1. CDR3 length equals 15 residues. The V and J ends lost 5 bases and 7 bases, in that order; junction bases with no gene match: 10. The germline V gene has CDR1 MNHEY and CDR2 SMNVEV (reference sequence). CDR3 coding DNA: TGTGCCAGCAGTCCGCGGGGACAGGGGAATGCTGGCTACACCTTC. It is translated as CASSPRGQGNAGYTF.

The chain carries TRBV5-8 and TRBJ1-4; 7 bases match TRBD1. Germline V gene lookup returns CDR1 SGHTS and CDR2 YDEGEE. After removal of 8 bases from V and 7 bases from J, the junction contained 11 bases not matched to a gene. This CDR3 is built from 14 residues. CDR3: CASPTRTGGEKLFF. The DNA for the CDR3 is TGTGCCAGTCCTACCCGGACAGGAGGTGAAAAACTGTTTTTT.

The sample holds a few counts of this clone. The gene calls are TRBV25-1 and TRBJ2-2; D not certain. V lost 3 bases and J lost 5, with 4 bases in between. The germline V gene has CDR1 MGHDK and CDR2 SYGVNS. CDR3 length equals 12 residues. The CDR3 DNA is TGTGCCAGCAGTGATACGACCGGGGAGCTGTTTTTT. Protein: CASSDTTGELFF. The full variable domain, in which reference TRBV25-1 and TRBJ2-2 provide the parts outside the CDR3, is EADIYQTPRYLVIGTGKKITLECSQTMGHDKMYWYQQDPGMELHLIHYSYGVNSTEKGDLSSESTVSRIRTEHFPLTLESARPSHTSQYLCASSDTTGELFFGEGSRLTVL.

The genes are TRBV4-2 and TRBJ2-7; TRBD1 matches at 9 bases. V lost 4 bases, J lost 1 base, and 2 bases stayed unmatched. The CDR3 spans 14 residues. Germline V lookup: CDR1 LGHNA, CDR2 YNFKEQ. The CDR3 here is CASSPTGGSYEQYF. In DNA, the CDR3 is TGTGCCAGCAGCCCGACAGGGGGATCCTACGAGCAGTACTTC.